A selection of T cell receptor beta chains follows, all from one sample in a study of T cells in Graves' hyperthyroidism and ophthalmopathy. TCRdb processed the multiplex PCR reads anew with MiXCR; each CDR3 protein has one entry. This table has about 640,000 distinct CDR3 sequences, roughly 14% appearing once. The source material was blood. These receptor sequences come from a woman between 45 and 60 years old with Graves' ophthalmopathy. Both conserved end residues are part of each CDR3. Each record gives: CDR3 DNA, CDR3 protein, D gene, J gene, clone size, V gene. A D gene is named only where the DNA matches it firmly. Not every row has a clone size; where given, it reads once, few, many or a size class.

TGCAGCGTTGACTTGGGCGGGGGACAGCCCCAGCATTTT | CSVDLGGGQPQHF | - | TRBJ1-5 | few | TRBV29-1
TGTGCCAGCAGCTTAAGGGCCGGACTAGCGGGAGTCTTGACCGGGGAGCTGTTTTTT | CASSLRAGLAGVLTGELFF | TRBD2 | TRBJ2-2 | - | TRBV7-9
TGTGCCAGCAGTTTATTCCCGAGTGAAGCTTTCTTT | CASSLFPSEAFF | - | TRBJ1-1 | few | TRBV28
TGTGCCATCCAGGGCCGGCTAGCGGGAGGTTTAGAAAATGAGCAGTTCTTC | CAIQGRLAGGLENEQFF | TRBD2 | TRBJ2-1 | many | TRBV10-3
TGCGCCAGCAGCTTGGAGAGGGCTAGCTCCTACAATGAGCAGTTCTTC | CASSLERASSYNEQFF | - | TRBJ2-1 | - | TRBV5-1
TGTGCCAGTAGTATAGATATTAGTCCCTATTCTAGCGGGAGGGGCACAGATACGCAGTATTTT | CASSIDISPYSSGRGTDTQYF | TRBD2 | TRBJ2-3 | few | TRBV19
TGTGCCAGCAGTTTGGCCCGTCTCCAGGTCACCTACAATGAGCAGTTCTTC | CASSLARLQVTYNEQFF | - | TRBJ2-1 | many | TRBV28
TGTGCCAGCAGCTTAAATCCACTAGCGGCGGGGAATGAGCAGTTCTTC | CASSLNPLAAGNEQFF | TRBD2 | TRBJ2-1 | - | TRBV7-3
TGCAGTGCGTATGAAATAGAGACCCAGTACTTC | CSAYEIETQYF | - | TRBJ2-5 | many | TRBV20-1
TGTGCCAGCAGACGTTTTGCCGGGGTATTAGGAAACACCATATATTTT | CASRRFAGVLGNTIYF | - | TRBJ1-3 | - | TRBV5-6
TGTGCCAGCAGCGCCGAATATTTAGGGCCTCGTTACAATGAGCAGTTCTTC | CASSAEYLGPRYNEQFF | - | TRBJ2-1 | many | TRBV7-6
TGCGCCAGCAGCTTGGCCGGACGGGTGGGCACTGAAGCTTTCTTT | CASSLAGRVGTEAFF | - | TRBJ1-1 | - | TRBV5-1
TGTGCCAGCAGCTTAGGGATTCTCGAGCAGTACTTC | CASSLGILEQYF | - | TRBJ2-7 | - | TRBV7-9
TGTGCCAGCAGTCCCGCCCTCGGAGGCGAGCAGTACTTC | CASSPALGGEQYF | - | TRBJ2-7 | many | TRBV12-3/TRBV12-4
TGTGCCAGTAGTACCACCAGGGTCCCTGGAAACACCATATATTTT | CASSTTRVPGNTIYF | - | TRBJ1-3 | - | TRBV19
TGTGCCAGCAGTTTTTCCCCGGATTCCTACGAGCAGTACTTC | CASSFSPDSYEQYF | - | TRBJ2-7 | many | TRBV12-3/TRBV12-4
TGTGCCAGCTCGCCGTACCCCTCTGCGGGATCCACAGATACGCAGTATTTT | CASSPYPSAGSTDTQYF | - | TRBJ2-3 | few | TRBV18
TGTGCCAGCAGCTACCCCGCGGAAGGGGAGCAGTACTTC | CASSYPAEGEQYF | - | TRBJ2-7 | many | TRBV7-9
TGCAGTGCTACTCTTACGTGGACTAGCGGGAAATCCAATGAGCAGTTCTTC | CSATLTWTSGKSNEQFF | TRBD2 | TRBJ2-1 | many | TRBV20-1
TGTGCCAGCAGCTTAGTTGGTAGCTTAAACCAGGGCATTCAGTACTTC | CASSLVGSLNQGIQYF | - | TRBJ2-4 | many | TRBV7-2
TGTGCCACCAGCGACTACGAAGGGCTTCGGGGCAATCAGCCCCAGCATTTT | CATSDYEGLRGNQPQHF | - | TRBJ1-5 | - | TRBV15
TGTGCCAGTCGGGCCCCCACCGGGGAGCTGTTTTTT | CASRAPTGELFF | - | TRBJ2-2 | few | TRBV6-2/TRBV6-3
TGTGCCAGCAGCCGGAACAGGGTTTTCTTCGGGGAGCTGTTTTTT | CASSRNRVFFGELFF | - | TRBJ2-2 | - | TRBV14
TGTGCCAGCGGACGGAACCAAGAGACCCAGTACTTC | CASGRNQETQYF | - | TRBJ2-5 | - | TRBV28
TGCGCCAGCAGCTTTCGGGACAGGGGGTTATACGAGCAGTACTTC | CASSFRDRGLYEQYF | TRBD1 | TRBJ2-7 | few | TRBV5-1
TGTGCCAGCAGTGAATTGGGACAGACCTACGAGCAGTACTTC | CASSELGQTYEQYF | TRBD1 | TRBJ2-7 | many | TRBV2
TGTGCCAGTCGGGTTTTCGGCGCGCAGAGGAACACTGAAGCTTTCTTT | CASRVFGAQRNTEAFF | - | TRBJ1-1 | many | TRBV28
TGTGCCAGCAGCGAGAGAAGCGGGCCCGCCTACGAGCAGTACTTC | CASSERSGPAYEQYF | - | TRBJ2-7 | few | TRBV9
TGTGCCAGCAGTATGACAGGGGTTAATTCACCCCTCCACTTT | CASSMTGVNSPLHF | TRBD1 | TRBJ1-6 | many | TRBV12-3/TRBV12-4
TGCAGTGCCCACCAACGGGTGATGAACACTGAAGCTTTCTTT | CSAHQRVMNTEAFF | - | TRBJ1-1 | many | TRBV20-1
TGTGCCAGCAGCTTGACTAGTGCCAATGAGCAGTTCTTC | CASSLTSANEQFF | - | TRBJ2-1 | many | TRBV28
TGTGCCAGCAGCGCCACGGACGGCATTTTAGGCACCCAGTACTTC | CASSATDGILGTQYF | - | TRBJ2-5 | many | TRBV6-1
TGTGCCACCAGTGACCCCTATGGCTACACCTTC | CATSDPYGYTF | - | TRBJ1-2 | many | TRBV24-1
TGTGCCAGCAGCATGACTAATTCCTACGAGCAGTACTTC | CASSMTNSYEQYF | - | TRBJ2-7 | few | TRBV12-3/TRBV12-4
TGTGCCAGCGGAGCGGGAGTTGGCACCGGGGAGCTGTTTTTT | CASGAGVGTGELFF | TRBD2 | TRBJ2-2 | many | TRBV28
TGTGCTAGTGGTTTGGTCACAGGGGGTTCCTATGGCTACACCTTC | CASGLVTGGSYGYTF | TRBD1 | TRBJ1-2 | many | TRBV12-5
TGTGCCAGCAGTTTGGAGGATCTCCAAGAGACCCAGTACTTC | CASSLEDLQETQYF | - | TRBJ2-5 | many | TRBV28
TGTGCCAGCCGCTCGTCCCAGGGGTTCTACAATGAGCAGTTCTTC | CASRSSQGFYNEQFF | - | TRBJ2-1 | many | TRBV7-2
TGTGCCAGCAGCCGAGGACAGGGACACCAAGAGACCCAGTACTTC | CASSRGQGHQETQYF | TRBD1 | TRBJ2-5 | - | TRBV7-9
TGTGCCTGGAGTGTAAGGTCCCGCGGAGAAAAACTGTTTTTT | CAWSVRSRGEKLFF | - | TRBJ1-4 | many | TRBV30
TGTGCCAGCAGTTTCCAAACGACCACAGATACGCAGTATTTT | CASSFQTTTDTQYF | - | TRBJ2-3 | - | TRBV27
TGTGCCATCAGAAGGGCTAGCGGGAGGGACACCGGGGAGCTGTTTTTT | CAIRRASGRDTGELFF | TRBD2 | TRBJ2-2 | - | TRBV10-3
TGTGCCAGCAGCCTGGGGGGGAAAAATCAGCCCCAGCATTTT | CASSLGGKNQPQHF | - | TRBJ1-5 | few | TRBV7-6
TGTGCCAGCTCACCGAGGTCCAGGACATCCTACGAGCAGTACTTC | CASSPRSRTSYEQYF | - | TRBJ2-7 | many | TRBV18
TGCAGCGTCCACACGGAAACCGGGGAGCTGTTTTTT | CSVHTETGELFF | - | TRBJ2-2 | few | TRBV29-1
TGTGCCAGCAGCGCGGGATTTTTGAACACTGAAGCTTTCTTT | CASSAGFLNTEAFF | - | TRBJ1-1 | few | TRBV7-9
TGTGCCAGCAGTTGGGTGACTAGCGGGAGTGCAGCTGAGCAGTTCTTC | CASSWVTSGSAAEQFF | TRBD2 | TRBJ2-1 | few | TRBV28
TGTGCCAGCAGTGTGGCCAGCCACTCCTACGAGCAGTACTTC | CASSVASHSYEQYF | - | TRBJ2-7 | many | TRBV2